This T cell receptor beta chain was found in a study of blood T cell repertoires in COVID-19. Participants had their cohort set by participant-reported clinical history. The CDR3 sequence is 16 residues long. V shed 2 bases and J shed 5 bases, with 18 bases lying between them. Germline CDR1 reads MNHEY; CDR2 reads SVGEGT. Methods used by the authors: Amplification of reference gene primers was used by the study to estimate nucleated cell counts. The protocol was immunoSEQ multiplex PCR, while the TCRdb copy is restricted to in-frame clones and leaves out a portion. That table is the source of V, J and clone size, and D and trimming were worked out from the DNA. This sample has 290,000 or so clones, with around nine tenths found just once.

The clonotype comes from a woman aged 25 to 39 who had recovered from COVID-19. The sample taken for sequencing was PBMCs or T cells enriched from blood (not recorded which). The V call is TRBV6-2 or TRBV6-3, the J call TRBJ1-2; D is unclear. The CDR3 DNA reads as TGTGCCAGCAGTTACGGTGGAGGGAGCCCGGCGTATGGCTACACCTTC. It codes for CASSYGGGSPAYGYTF.